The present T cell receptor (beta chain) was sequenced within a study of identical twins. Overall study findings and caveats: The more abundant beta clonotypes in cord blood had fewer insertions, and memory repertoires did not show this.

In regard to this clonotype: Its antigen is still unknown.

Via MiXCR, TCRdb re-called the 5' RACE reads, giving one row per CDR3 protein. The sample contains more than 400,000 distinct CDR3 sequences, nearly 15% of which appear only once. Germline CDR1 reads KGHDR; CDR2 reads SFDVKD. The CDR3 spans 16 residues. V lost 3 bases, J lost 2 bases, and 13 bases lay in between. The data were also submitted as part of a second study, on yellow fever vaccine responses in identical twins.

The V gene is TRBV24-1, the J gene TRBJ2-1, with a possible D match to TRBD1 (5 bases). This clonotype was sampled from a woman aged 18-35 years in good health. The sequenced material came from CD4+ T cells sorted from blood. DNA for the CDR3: TGTGCCACCAGTGATGGTTTAGGGGCCCCCTACAATGAGCAGTTCTTC. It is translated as CATSDGLGAPYNEQFF.